Following are 29 T cell receptor beta chains from one sample sequenced in a study of T cells in Graves' hyperthyroidism and ophthalmopathy. RNA transcripts gave rise to amplified TCR beta CDR3 regions. Initially, a first-round RT-PCR of the TCR CDR3 employed the HTBI primer set. TCRdb redid the calling of the multiplex PCR reads with MiXCR, one entry per CDR3 protein. This sample has over 45,000 distinct CDR3 sequences, with around half found just once. Specimen: blood. The receptor source for this set is a woman younger than 45 with Graves' ophthalmopathy.

This clonotype showed up many times. The rearrangement links TRBV20-1 to TRBJ2-7; D possibly corresponds to TRBD2 (6 bases). The CDR3 is 12 amino acids. V lost 6 bases and J lost 2, with 11 bases in between. CDR1 is DFQATT and CDR2 is SNEGSKA in the germline V gene (reference sequence). The CDR3 DNA reads as TGCAGTGCGGGGACTCTAACCTACGAGCAGTACTTC. This sequence encodes CSAGTLTYEQYF.

The chain links TRBV10-3 to TRBJ2-3, with 8 bases aligning to TRBD1. J was trimmed by 11 bases and V by 6 bases; bases with no gene match: 10. This CDR3 is 13 amino acids long. Germline V gene lookup returns CDR1 ENHRY and CDR2 SYGVKD. The CDR3, as DNA: TGTGCCATCAGGACGGGACAGGACAATGAGCAGTATTTT. Protein: CAIRTGQDNEQYF.

This clonotype was counted a single time. The chain carries TRBV20-1 and TRBJ1-2; no clear D. This CDR3 is built from 13 residues. With 1 base removed from V and 3 bases from J, the gap between germline ends came to 9 bases. CDR1 DFQATT and CDR2 SNEGSKA come from the germline V gene (reference sequence). CDR3 sequence: CSARGVEDYGYTF. The CDR3 DNA reads TGCAGTGCTAGAGGGGTTGAGGACTATGGCTACACCTTC.

As concerns this clonotype: Germline is not matched at one junction end, which may reflect a read error. CDR3: CCAGGAANTEAFF. DNA for the CDR3: TGCTGTGCGGGAGGGGCCGCTAACACCGAAGCTTTCTTT. This sequence joins TRBV20-1 and TRBJ1-1, with D possibly matching TRBD1 (5 bases). This CDR3 contains 13 residues. The germline gives CDR1 DFQATT, CDR2 SNEGSKA (reference sequence).

This clonotype counts as medium-sized (0.01 to 0.1%). One end of the junction is discordant with germline, which a read error may explain. The rearrangement joins TRBV7-7 to TRBJ1-3; D is possibly TRBD1 (5 bases). Germline loops: CDR1 SSHAT, CDR2 FNYEAQ (reference sequence). The CDR3 is made up of 13 amino acids. The DNA of the CDR3 is TGTGCTAGCAGCGAGGGACGCGGAAACACCATATATTTT. This codes for CASSEGRGNTIYF.

This clonotype was picked up many times. The chain recombines TRBV5-1 with TRBJ1-1, with D maybe TRBD1 (6 bases). Germline CDR1 is SGHRS and CDR2 is YFSETQ. V was pared by 3 bases and J by 0 bases, with 12 bases between. CDR3 length: 15 amino acids. As DNA, the CDR3 is TGCGCCAGCAGCTCGGGACACTTCATGAACACTGAAGCTTTCTTT. It translates to CASSSGHFMNTEAFF. Complete variable domain (other parts from reference TRBV5-1 and TRBJ1-1): KAGVTQTPRYLIKTRGQQVTLSCSPISGHRSVSWYQQTPGQGLQFLFEYFSETQRNKGNFPGRFSGRQFSNSRSEMNVSTLELGDSALYLCASSSGHFMNTEAFFGQGTRLTVV.

This sequence joins TRBV9 and TRBJ2-1, with D possibly matching TRBD2 (5 bases). V gave up 6 bases and J gave up 7 bases, with 11 bases separating them. The CDR3 runs to 12 residues. Germline V lookup: CDR1 SGDLS, CDR2 YYNGEE. CDR3 nucleotides: TGTGCCAGCACCCGAGCGGTAAATGAGCAGTTCTTC. This sequence encodes CASTRAVNEQFF.

The rearrangement links TRBV7-2 to TRBJ2-1; D is undetermined. The V end was cut by 5 bases, the J end by 8 bases, with 10 bases between. Germline CDR1 is SGHTA and CDR2 is FQGNSA. The CDR3 totals 12 residues. The CDR3 region has the DNA TGTGCCAGCAGCGCAATCCCCGATGAGCAGTTCTTC. As protein: CASSAIPDEQFF.

This clonotype was seen a few times. The V and J genes are TRBV10-2 and TRBJ2-7; possible D gene TRBD2, 5 bases. V dropped 2 bases and J dropped 7 bases, with 12 bases sitting between them. The germline V gene encodes CDR1 WSHSY and CDR2 SAAADI. The CDR3 is made up of 13 amino acids. The CDR3 sequence: CASSEAGGQEQYF. As DNA, the CDR3 is TGCGCCAGCAGTGAGGCCGGCGGGCAGGAGCAGTACTTC.

The chain joins TRBV24-1 to TRBJ1-2; tentatively, D is TRBD1 (6 bases). This CDR3 is built from 11 residues. Germline V CDR1 and CDR2: KGHDR, SFDVKD. The germline V and J ends were trimmed by 6 bases and 8 bases, with 9 bases remaining between them. CDR3 region: CATSPRGGYTF. DNA for the CDR3: TGTGCCACCAGTCCCAGGGGCGGCTACACCTTC.

This clonotype was observed many times. The chain uses TRBV12-3 or TRBV12-4 and TRBJ1-5; D gene uncertain. The CDR3 totals 15 residues. The ends were cut back, 4 bases at V and 3 bases at J, with 13 bases in the middle. The CDR3 protein is CASSSTERVNQPQHF. CDR3 coding DNA: TGTGCCAGCAGTTCAACGGAGAGGGTCAATCAGCCCCAGCATTTT.

There are many counts of this clonotype. The V call is TRBV4-1, the J call TRBJ2-3; perhaps D is TRBD1 or TRBD2 (6 bases each). Germline loops: CDR1 MGHRA, CDR2 YSYEKL. CDR3 length: 18 amino acids. Trimming left V 1 base short and J 0 bases short, with 17 bases between. CDR3 sequence (DNA): TGCGCCAGCAGCCAAGGACAGGCTCGGGAGTTTAGCACAGATACGCAGTATTTT. Its translation: CASSQGQAREFSTDTQYF.

The CDR3 reads CASSRTGASDEQYF. The CDR3 DNA reads TGTGCCAGCAGCAGGACAGGGGCGTCCGACGAGCAGTACTTC. The chain recombines TRBV5-6 with TRBJ2-7; 9 nucleotides line up with TRBD1. Looked up from germline, CDR1 is SGHDT and CDR2 is YYEEEE. V lost 4 bases to trimming and J lost 5 bases; unmatched junction nucleotides: 7. This CDR3 is 14 amino acids long. The variable domain in full, completed from reference TRBV5-6 and TRBJ2-7, reads DAGVTQSPTHLIKTRGQQVTLRCSPKSGHDTVSWYQQALGQGPQFIFQYYEEEERQRGNFPDRFSGHQFPNYSSELNVNALLLGDSALYLCASSRTGASDEQYFGPGTRLTVT.

The V gene is TRBV20-1, the J gene TRBJ1-2, with 10 bases identical to TRBD1. The CDR3 is made up of 14 amino acids. CDR1 is DFQATT, CDR2 SNEGSKA, per germline (reference sequence). Germline trimming cut 6 bases from V and 7 bases from J; bases unmatched to any gene: 11. DNA of the CDR3: TGCAGTGCGGGTCCCGGGACAGGGGTCGGTGGCTACACCTTC. This sequence encodes CSAGPGTGVGGYTF.

This clonotype came up a few times. The rearrangement uses TRBV28 and TRBJ1-2; 11 nucleotides line up with TRBD1. Losses at the gene ends were 6 bases for V and 4 bases for J; bases not matched to a gene: 4. Germline-derived CDR1 and CDR2 are MDHEN and SYDVKM. This CDR3 has 14 residues. Written as DNA, the CDR3 is TGTGCCAGCAGGTCGGGACAGGGGGTCTATGGCTACACCTTC. Its translation is CASRSGQGVYGYTF.

Regarding this clonotype: A much larger clone sits a single nucleotide away, making a read error possible. The V call is TRBV6-5, the J call TRBJ2-3, with unresolved D. From germline, CDR1 is MNHEY and CDR2 SVGAGI. There are 13 residues in the CDR3. V shed 2 bases and J shed 7 bases, with 10 bases lying between them. In nucleotides, the CDR3 is TGTGCCAGCAGTTACCTGGGTGCAAATACGCAGTATTTT. Its protein product is CASSYLGANTQYF.

This clonotype was seen repeatedly, ten times or more. This chain uses TRBV27 with TRBJ2-7; D may be TRBD2 (6 bases). This CDR3 contains 16 residues. Deletions cut 7 bases from V and 4 bases from J, with 23 bases between. CDR1 is MNHEY, CDR2 SMNVEV, per germline (reference sequence). This CDR3 reads CASTQDGGARIYEQYF. The CDR3, as DNA: TGTGCCAGCACCCAGGACGGGGGAGCAAGGATTTACGAGCAGTACTTC.

The chain employs TRBV30 and TRBJ1-5; D is undetermined. The V gene's germline CDR1 is GTSNPN and CDR2 SVGIG (reference sequence). The V gene lost 2 bases and the J gene lost 6 bases, with 11 bases spanning the gap. The CDR3 is 13 residues long. CDR3 region: CAWSQGKSQPQHF. The CDR3 region has the DNA TGTGCCTGGAGTCAAGGGAAGAGTCAGCCCCAGCATTTT.

The chain has TRBV28 and TRBJ1-1; possibly TRBD1 for D (6 bases). CDR1 is MDHEN and CDR2 is SYDVKM in the germline V gene. The CDR3 has 14 residues. V was trimmed by 6 bases and J by 6 bases, leaving 17 bases between them. Here the CDR3 reads CASSLIQGFAEAFF. The CDR3 DNA is TGTGCCAGCAGCCTAATACAGGGATTCGCTGAAGCTTTCTTT.

The gene calls are TRBV5-6 and TRBJ2-7; 7 bases agree with TRBD2. The ends lost 4 bases at V and 3 bases at J; junction bases unmatched: 7. The CDR3 has 14 amino acids. The germline CDR1 and CDR2 sequences are SGHDT and YYEEEE. The chain's CDR3 is CASSRRGGGYEQYF. The CDR3 nucleotides read TGTGCCAGCAGCAGGCGGGGCGGGGGCTACGAGCAGTACTTC.

This clonotype counts as medium-sized (0.01 to 0.1%). The CDR3 region has the DNA TGTGCCAGCAGGAGCGGGTCAACTAACTATGGCTACACCTTC. Its translation: CASRSGSTNYGYTF. The chain recombines TRBV2 with TRBJ1-2, with unresolved D. V lost 6 bases and J 0 bases, leaving 11 bases between the germline ends. Looked up from germline, CDR1 is SNHLY and CDR2 is FYNNEI. The CDR3 extends over 14 amino acids.

This clonotype turned up a few times. This may be a read error: a much more frequent sequence differs by one nucleotide. This sequence joins TRBV7-9 and TRBJ1-1; D possibly corresponds to TRBD1 (6 bases). V lost 5 bases and J lost 3, with 22 bases in between. Germline assignment: CDR1 SEHNR and CDR2 FQNEAQ (reference sequence). The CDR3 totals 17 residues. CDR3 coding DNA: TGTGCCAGCAGCCTTAATCACATTAGGTACAGGGACACTGAAGCTTTCTTT. Protein product: CASSLNHIRYRDTEAFF.

This clonotype rates as medium-sized. The genes are TRBV29-1 and TRBJ2-7, with 9 positions matching TRBD1. Trimming removed 4 bases from V and 4 bases from J; junction bases left unmatched: 2. Germline V gene lookup returns CDR1 SQVTM and CDR2 ANQGSEA. This CDR3 spans 12 amino acids. Here the CDR3 reads CSVGGQGYEQYF. The CDR3 nucleotides read TGCAGCGTTGGGGGACAGGGATACGAGCAGTACTTC.

J is TRBJ2-7 and V is TRBV7-2; 7 bases align to TRBD1. Germline CDR1 reads SGHTA; CDR2 reads FQGNSA. The CDR3 totals 15 residues. V trimming: 4 bases; J trimming: 7 bases; junction bases outside the gene matches: 13. CDR3 sequence reads: CASSSDRASYNEQYF. CDR3 DNA: TGTGCCAGCAGCTCCGACAGGGCATCCTACAATGAGCAGTACTTC. The complete variable domain, with remaining parts taken from reference TRBV7-2 and TRBJ2-7, reads GAGVSQSPSNKVTEKGKDVELRCDPISGHTALYWYRQSLGQGLEFLIYFQGNSAPDKSGLPSDRFSAERTGGSVSTLTIQRTQQEDSAVYLCASSSDRASYNEQYFGPGTRLTVT.

The chain recombines TRBV20-1 with TRBJ1-6; no clear D gene. Looked up from germline, CDR1 is DFQATT and CDR2 is SNEGSKA (reference sequence). This CDR3 spans 13 amino acids. V lost 1 base, J lost 6 bases, and 7 bases lay in between. The CDR3 bases are TGCAGTGCTAGAGCCGTACTTAATTCACCCCTCCACTTT. Encoded protein: CSARAVLNSPLHF.

The chain has TRBV10-2 and TRBJ1-5; D possibly corresponds to TRBD1 (6 bases). CDR1 is WSHSY, CDR2 SAAADI, per germline. The CDR3 length is 12 residues. V was clipped by 6 bases and J by 8 bases, with 11 bases between them. The CDR3, as DNA: TGCGCCAGCAGCTACAGGGACAAGCCCCAGCATTTT. Amino acids: CASSYRDKPQHF.

This clonotype has a count of ten or more. This rearrangement joins TRBV6-5 to TRBJ2-7; 11 positions match TRBD1. Germline V CDR1 and CDR2: MNHEY, SVGAGI. Losses at the gene ends were 0 bases for V and 2 bases for J; bases not matched to a gene: 3. The CDR3 covers 16 residues. Written as DNA, the CDR3 is TGTGCCAGCAGTTACTCCCGGGACAGGGGGACCTACGAGCAGTACTTC. It codes for CASSYSRDRGTYEQYF.

There are many counts of this clonotype. The V call is TRBV28, the J call TRBJ2-7; D gene uncertain. V lost 8 bases to trimming and J lost 4 bases, with 15 bases between them. Germline V lookup: CDR1 MDHEN, CDR2 SYDVKM. The CDR3 covers 13 residues. CDR3 region: CASCCSVNYEQYF. CDR3 coding DNA: TGTGCCAGCTGCTGTTCGGTTAATTACGAGCAGTACTTC.

V gene TRBV29-1 combines with J gene TRBJ2-6, with D possibly called TRBD1 or TRBD2 (5 bases each). This CDR3 comprises 14 residues. V was cut by 3 bases and J by 0 bases, with 6 bases left in between. Per the germline V gene, CDR1 is SQVTM and CDR2 is ANQGSEA. The CDR3 coding sequence is TGCAGCGTTGAGGGGGACTCTGGGGCCAACGTCCTGACTTTC. It yields the protein CSVEGDSGANVLTF.